Below, 16 T cell receptor beta chains from the same sample are listed, as sequenced in a study of blood T cells in healthy people across ages. It was with a sample-barcoded 5' primer and a J-beta primer mix that a second PCR of roughly 7 to 11 cycles was run. Via MiXCR, TCRdb re-called the 5' RACE reads, giving one row per CDR3 protein. In the table there are some 760,000 distinct CDR3 sequences, around 25% of which are singletons. These records were also assigned to another study, of T cells of mothers and their children.

Sequencing was done on a sample of blood. The origin of the receptors is a boy aged 5-17 years in good health.

V usage is TRBV4-3 and J usage is TRBJ2-3; D might be TRBD2 (6 bases). V was clipped by 0 bases and J by 6 bases, with 13 bases between them. From germline, CDR1 is LGHNA and CDR2 YSLEER. The CDR3 has 15 residues. The CDR3 nucleotides read TGCGCCAGCAGCCAAGATCGTGGGACTCAGGATACGCAGTATTTT. Translated: CASSQDRGTQDTQYF.

V and J are TRBV3-1 and TRBJ2-5, with TRBD2 identical over 11 bases. Matching the DNA end better, TRBJ2-7 makes the J call doubtful. Germline CDR1 reads LGHDT; CDR2 reads YNNKEL (reference sequence). The CDR3 totals 15 residues. The CDR3 DNA follows: TGTGCCAGCAGCCCTCCGGGACTAGCGGACTACGAGCAGTACTTC. It codes for CASSPPGLADYEQYF.

The V gene is TRBV7-2, the J gene TRBJ1-4; D gene ambiguous. V lost 5 bases and J 10 bases, leaving 11 bases between the germline ends. The CDR3 consists of 12 residues. CDR1 and CDR2 from the germline V gene are SGHTA and FQGNSA. The CDR3 reads CASSLSDGKLFF. The DNA for the CDR3 is TGTGCCAGCAGCCTCTCGGACGGAAAACTGTTTTTT.

This clonotype was observed a handful of times. The rearrangement uses TRBV11-1 and TRBJ1-2, with D perhaps matching TRBD1 (6 bases). V lost 2 bases, J lost 9 bases, and 16 bases lay in between. The CDR3 runs 14 residues. Germline V gene lookup returns CDR1 SGHAT and CDR2 FQDESV (reference sequence). The CDR3 reads CASSLTAGEDRYTF. CDR3 in DNA: TGTGCCAGCAGCTTAACTGCAGGGGAGGATCGCTACACCTTC. The whole variable domain, filled in from reference TRBV11-1 and TRBJ1-2, reads EAEVAQSPRYKITEKSQAVAFWCDPISGHATLYWYRQILGQGPELLVQFQDESVVDDSQLPKDRFSAERLKGVDSTLKIQPAELGDSAMYLCASSLTAGEDRYTFGSGTRLTVV.

This clonotype was seen more than once but under ten times. The V gene is TRBV18, the J gene TRBJ2-7, with D unclear. Germline CDR1 KGHSH, CDR2 LQKENI. The CDR3 runs to 13 residues. Between the trimmed V and J ends, which lost 3 bases and 3 bases, there was a span of 9 bases. As DNA, the CDR3 is TGTGCCAGCTCACCCCCCCAAAGCTACGAGCAGTACTTC. As protein: CASSPPQSYEQYF.

This clonotype was detected only a few times. The chain employs TRBV7-2 and TRBJ2-7; D unclear. V lost 2 bases and J 3 bases, leaving 5 bases between the germline ends. Germline V gene sequence: CDR1 SGHTA, CDR2 FQGNSA. The CDR3 is 12 residues long. In nucleotides, the CDR3 is TGTGCCAGCAGCTTAAGTTACTACGAGCAGTACTTC. This translates into CASSLSYYEQYF. Drawing the rest from reference TRBV7-2 and TRBJ2-7, the complete variable domain is GAGVSQSPSNKVTEKGKDVELRCDPISGHTALYWYRQSLGQGLEFLIYFQGNSAPDKSGLPSDRFSAERTGGSVSTLTIQRTQQEDSAVYLCASSLSYYEQYFGPGTRLTVT.

J is TRBJ1-3 and V is TRBV20-1, with D possibly matching TRBD1 (6 bases). CDR3 length: 15 residues. CDR1 is DFQATT and CDR2 is SNEGSKA in the germline V gene (reference sequence). Trimming cost V 6 bases and J 4 bases, with 19 bases left between them. The CDR3 reads CSAGREWGPGNTIYF. The CDR3 DNA is TGCAGTGCGGGACGGGAATGGGGGCCCGGAAACACCATATATTTT.

This clonotype was seen a handful of times. The gene calls are TRBV12-3 or TRBV12-4 and TRBJ2-3, with 9 bases aligning to TRBD2. The CDR3 spans 15 residues. Losses at the gene ends were 6 bases for V and 0 bases for J; bases not matched to a gene: 4. CDR3 protein: CASSRTSASTDTQYF. DNA of the CDR3: TGTGCCAGCAGCCGGACTAGCGCTAGCACAGATACGCAGTATTTT.

V usage is TRBV20-1 and J usage is TRBJ2-1, with TRBD2 matching 7 bases. The germline V gene has CDR1 DFQATT and CDR2 SNEGSKA (reference sequence). This CDR3 region has 12 residues. The J segment lost 6 bases and the V segment lost 6 bases, leaving 5 bases of the junction unmatched. The CDR3 DNA follows: TGCAGTGCGAGCCGGGGGGTCAATGAGCAGTTCTTC. Translated: CSASRGVNEQFF.

This clonotype has a handful of counts. The V gene is TRBV27, the J gene TRBJ2-5; D may be TRBD1 or TRBD2 (5 bases each). Trimming took 5 bases from V and 5 from J, leaving 21 bases between them. The CDR3 covers 16 residues. Per germline, CDR1 MNHEY and CDR2 SMNVEV (reference sequence). The CDR3 DNA follows: TGTGCCAGCAGTCCCCGGGACGGCGTTGATGGGGAGACCCAGTACTTC. This sequence encodes CASSPRDGVDGETQYF.

This clonotype was seen a few times. This chain joins TRBV7-2 and TRBJ1-5; no clear D. With 4 bases removed from V and 10 bases from J, the gap between germline ends came to 17 bases. This CDR3 spans 14 amino acids. Germline V gene lookup returns CDR1 SGHTA and CDR2 FQGNSA. The chain's CDR3 is CASSSTYSLSPQHF. CDR3 nucleotide sequence: TGTGCCAGCAGCTCCACATATTCCTTGTCCCCCCAGCATTTT.

The gene calls are TRBV5-1 and TRBJ2-7, with TRBD1 identical over 11 bases. Germline CDR1 and CDR2: SGHRS and YFSETQ. The junction had 2 bases not matched to a gene; V was cut back by 2 bases and J by 1 base. The CDR3 covers 15 residues. The chain's CDR3 is CASSFGTGGSYEQYF. CDR3 nucleotide sequence: TGCGCCAGCAGCTTCGGGACAGGGGGTTCCTACGAGCAGTACTTC.

The chain combines TRBV29-1 with TRBJ1-2; the match to TRBD1 covers 8 bases. The CDR3 extends over 12 amino acids. The V segment lost 5 bases and the J segment 7 bases; nucleotides outside the gene matches: 6. Germline V gives CDR1 SQVTM, CDR2 ANQGSEA. The CDR3 DNA reads TGCAGCGTTTCATGGACAGGGATTGGCTACACCTTC. This encodes CSVSWTGIGYTF.

The chain uses TRBV2 and TRBJ1-2; 9 nucleotides line up with TRBD1. The CDR3 covers 12 residues. Losses at the gene ends were 6 bases for V and 10 bases for J; bases not matched to a gene: 6. Germline-derived CDR1 and CDR2 are SNHLY and FYNNEI. The CDR3 DNA sequence: TGTGCCAGCAGGGGACAGGGTAGCGACTACACCTTC. Translating gives CASRGQGSDYTF.

Points on this clonotype: Its ends do not fully match the called genes, so a read error is possible. In DNA, the CDR3 is TGTGCCAGCAGCTTAGTGGGGGCGCCAGAATTC. It translates to CASSLVGAPEF. The J gene is TRBJ2-1, the V gene TRBV7-2; tentatively, D is TRBD1 (6 bases). Germline CDR1 and CDR2: SGHTA and FQGNSA. The CDR3 sequence is 11 residues long.

The chain recombines TRBV12-5 with TRBJ2-1; 10 bases map to TRBD1. The J call may be wrong; the DNA end is better matched by TRBJ2-7. The CDR3 runs to 15 residues. The germline V gene encodes CDR1 LGHNT and CDR2 FRNRAP. CDR3 nucleotides: TGTGCTAGTGGTCCAAACCGGGACAGGGGCTACGAGCAGTACTTC. Amino acids: CASGPNRDRGYEQYF.